The next 24 T cell receptor beta chains were all read from a single sample in a study of blood T cells in healthy people across ages. Using a J-beta primer mix together with a sample-barcoded 5' primer, a second PCR was run for roughly 7 to 11 cycles. TCRdb called the 5' RACE reads again in MiXCR, with one record for every CDR3 protein. This table has roughly 1,500,000 distinct CDR3 sequences, about 31% appearing once. Sequencing input: blood. The receptor set was obtained from a woman aged 30 to 39 in good health.

V and J are TRBV27 and TRBJ1-2, with D perhaps TRBD1 (5 bases). Germline V gene sequence: CDR1 MNHEY, CDR2 SMNVEV (reference sequence). The length of the CDR3 is 14 residues. The V gene lost 1 base and the J gene lost 8 bases, with 14 bases spanning the gap. CDR3 nucleotides: TGTGCCAGCAGTTTATTTGGAGGGGATGGGGGCTACACCTTC. This translates into CASSLFGGDGGYTF.

The chain links TRBV4-1 to TRBJ1-1; D is unresolved. Looked up from germline, CDR1 is MGHRA and CDR2 is YSYEKL. This CDR3 is built from 15 residues. Trimming cost V 3 bases and J 2 bases, with 13 bases left between them. Here the CDR3 reads CASSQAVRKNTEAFF. CDR3 DNA: TGCGCCAGCAGCCAGGCAGTAAGGAAAAACACTGAAGCTTTCTTT.

The J gene is TRBJ2-7, the V gene TRBV18; unclear D gene. The V end was cut by 3 bases, the J end by 3 bases, with 12 bases between. CDR3 length equals 14 residues. Per the germline V gene, CDR1 is KGHSH and CDR2 is LQKENI. The CDR3 here is CASSPWQDDYEQYF. The CDR3 region has the DNA TGTGCCAGCTCACCCTGGCAGGATGACTACGAGCAGTACTTC.

The chain uses TRBV20-1 and TRBJ2-7, with D unresolved. The germline V and J ends were trimmed by 0 bases and 1 base, with 19 bases remaining between them. From germline, CDR1 is DFQATT and CDR2 SNEGSKA (reference sequence). The CDR3 covers 17 residues. The CDR3 coding sequence is TGCAGTGCTAGAGAGGAAGCTCTAGGAATTAGGTCCTACGAGCAGTACTTC. Its protein product is CSAREEALGIRSYEQYF.

This clonotype has just a few counts. V usage is TRBV6-2 or TRBV6-3 and J usage is TRBJ2-1, with 9 bases lining up with TRBD2. V lost 4 bases to trimming and J lost 8 bases; unmatched junction nucleotides: 12. Germline CDR1 is MNHEY and CDR2 is SVGEGT. This CDR3 is built from 16 residues. CDR3 loop: CASSLLGGRAFHEQFF. CDR3 sequence (DNA): TGTGCCAGCAGTTTACTCGGCGGGAGGGCCTTCCATGAGCAGTTCTTC.

The chain combines TRBV7-3 with TRBJ1-6; 7 nucleotides agree with TRBD1. Germline V lookup: CDR1 SGHTA, CDR2 FQGTGA. This CDR3 region has 12 residues. The V and J ends lost 5 bases and 13 bases, in that order; junction bases with no gene match: 5. CDR3 amino acids: CASSPQGGPLHF. CDR3 DNA: TGTGCCAGCAGCCCCCAAGGGGGCCCCCTCCACTTT.

The genes are TRBV12-5 and TRBJ2-5, with no clear D. Germline values: CDR1 LGHNT, CDR2 FRNRAP. CDR3 length: 12 amino acids. Trimming pared 6 bases from V and 3 bases from J, leaving 8 bases between. The CDR3 sequence is CASGLKKETQYF. The CDR3, as DNA: TGTGCTAGTGGCTTGAAAAAAGAGACCCAGTACTTC. Looking up the rest from reference TRBV12-5 and TRBJ2-5 gives the full variable domain: DARVTQTPRHKVTEMGQEVTMRCQPILGHNTVFWYRQTMMQGLELLAYFRNRAPLDDSGMPKDRFSAEMPDATLATLKIQPSEPRDSAVYFCASGLKKETQYFGPGTRLLVL.

Regarding this clonotype: Given a much more abundant clone one base away, this may be a read error. This sequence joins TRBV20-1 and TRBJ2-5, with D tentatively TRBD1 (5 bases). The germline V gene has CDR1 DFQATT and CDR2 SNEGSKA (reference sequence). V shed 7 bases and J shed 11 bases, with 29 bases lying between them. The CDR3 consists of 15 residues. CDR3 nucleotides: TGCAGTGTCCCATCCTCCAGGGCTTTGAGCTACAAGCAGTACTTC. Translation gives CSVPSSRALSYKQYF.

This clonotype turned up a few times. The chain joins TRBV20-1 to TRBJ2-1; no clear D gene. CDR3 length equals 13 residues. Germline V gene lookup returns CDR1 DFQATT and CDR2 SNEGSKA (reference sequence). The ends were cut back, 1 base at V and 9 bases at J, with 13 bases in the middle. The CDR3 DNA is TGCAGTGCTAGAGCAGCCGATCGGCCTGAGCAGTTCTTC. This gives the protein CSARAADRPEQFF.

This clonotype was counted only a few times. V is TRBV7-2 and J is TRBJ2-7; TRBD2 matches at 9 bases. TRBJ2-5 matches the DNA end more closely, so the J call is doubtful. The CDR3 length is 15 residues. Per germline, CDR1 SGHTA and CDR2 FQGNSA. The CDR3 sequence: CASNYSGTSLETQYF. The CDR3 coding sequence is TGTGCCAGCAACTACTCCGGGACTAGCCTCGAGACCCAGTACTTC.

In its sample, this clonotype was seen many times. The V and J genes are TRBV24-1 and TRBJ2-1, with unresolved D. Germline CDR1 KGHDR, CDR2 SFDVKD. The V end was cut by 5 bases, the J end by 5 bases, with 9 bases between. The CDR3 is 13 amino acids. The CDR3 region has the DNA TGTGCCACCAGTGTTGAACAGAACAATGAGCAGTTCTTC. Translation: CATSVEQNNEQFF.

About this clonotype: The junction differs from germline at one of its ends, possibly a read error. The chain couples TRBV7-2 to TRBJ1-2; no reliable D call. CDR1 is SGHTA and CDR2 is FQGNSA in the germline V gene. The CDR3 length is 12 residues. The CDR3 loop is CGSSSQGYGYTF. As DNA, the CDR3 is TGTGGCAGCAGCTCTCAAGGCTATGGCTACACCTTC.

As to this clonotype: One junction end disagrees with the germline gene, perhaps due to a read error. The V gene is TRBV28, the J gene TRBJ2-7; D perhaps matches TRBD1 (7 bases). CDR1 and CDR2 (germline): MDHEN, SYDVKM. This CDR3 contains 14 residues. CDR3 in amino acids: CAGSLEGARYEQYF. The CDR3 DNA reads TGTGCCGGCAGTTTGGAGGGGGCCCGCTACGAGCAGTACTTC.

This clonotype has a handful of counts. V usage is TRBV29-1 and J usage is TRBJ2-2; no firm D call. Germline CDR1 is SQVTM and CDR2 is ANQGSEA. V was cut by 4 bases and J by 1 base, with 7 bases left in between. The CDR3 is 13 amino acids. In DNA form, the CDR3 reads TGCAGCGTTGTGACGGTGAACACCGGGGAGCTGTTTTTT. It translates to CSVVTVNTGELFF.

The chain has TRBV28 and TRBJ2-2; no definite D call. V lost 7 bases, J lost 0 bases, and 15 bases lay in between. CDR3 length: 16 amino acids. Germline V gene lookup returns CDR1 MDHEN and CDR2 SYDVKM. The CDR3 protein is CASKHYGDTNTGELFF. The CDR3 DNA follows: TGTGCCAGCAAACACTACGGCGACACGAACACCGGGGAGCTGTTTTTT.

This sequence joins TRBV25-1 and TRBJ2-6; tentative D call: TRBD2 (5 bases). Germline V gene sequence: CDR1 MGHDK, CDR2 SYGVNS. V was cut by 3 bases and J by 1 base, with 13 bases left in between. The CDR3 loop spans 17 amino acids. For the CDR3, the DNA is TGTGCCAGCAGTGATCGGGGATTCGAATCTGGGGCCAACGTCCTGACTTTC. This codes for CASSDRGFESGANVLTF.

Concerning this clonotype: Lacking the conserved final phenylalanine or tryptophan, this CDR3 likely reflects a read error. The genes are TRBV12-3 or TRBV12-4 and TRBJ2-3; TRBD2 matches at 11 bases. This CDR3 region has 19 residues. Trimming took 3 bases from V and 0 from J; bases not matched to a gene: 11. CDR3 DNA sequence: TGTGCCAGCAGTTTTCATCTAGCGGGAGGTTACTTAAGCACAGATACGCAGTATTCT. It is translated as CASSFHLAGGYLSTDTQYS.

There are a few counts of this clonotype. DNA of the CDR3: TGCGGGTTTTTGGGGTTGCATAACTATGGCTACACCTTC. Translation: CGFLGLHNYGYTF. V usage is TRBV20-1 and J usage is TRBJ1-2; D uncertain. Germline V CDR1 and CDR2: DFQATT, SNEGSKA (reference sequence). The CDR3 totals 13 residues.

The V call is TRBV27, the J call TRBJ1-2; 7 bases are a match to TRBD1. This CDR3 is 14 amino acids long. Germline V gene lookup returns CDR1 MNHEY and CDR2 SMNVEV (reference sequence). The ends lost 5 bases at V and 7 bases at J; junction bases unmatched: 10. CDR3 sequence (DNA): TGTGCCAGCAGTCCCAATGACAGGGTTGCTGGCTACACCTTC. Protein: CASSPNDRVAGYTF.

The chain combines TRBV7-9 with TRBJ2-2; D gene unclear. The CDR3 has 17 residues. Germline CDR1 SEHNR, CDR2 FQNEAQ (reference sequence). V lost 4 bases, J lost 6 bases, and 21 bases lay in between. CDR3 bases: TGTGCCAGCAGCTCAATGGACGGTAGAGAAAGACCCGGGGAGCTGTTTTTT. Protein: CASSSMDGRERPGELFF.

This clonotype has just a few counts. V usage is TRBV9 and J usage is TRBJ2-1, with 10 bases aligning to TRBD2. From germline, CDR1 is SGDLS and CDR2 YYNGEE. The CDR3 is 14 residues long. V lost 1 base, J lost 10 bases, and 5 bases stayed unmatched. CDR3 sequence (DNA): TGTGCCAGCAGCGTAAGACTAGCGGGTGGAGAGCAGTTCTTC. As protein: CASSVRLAGGEQFF.

This clonotype has only a few counts. The chain is built from TRBV6-2 or TRBV6-3 and TRBJ2-3; D assignment may be TRBD1 or TRBD2 (5 bases each). The CDR3 has 15 residues. Trimming pared 6 bases from V and 6 bases from J, leaving 19 bases between. In germline, CDR1 is MNHEY, CDR2 SVGEGT. CDR3 in amino acids: CASRLGDPGSDTQYF. The CDR3 region has the DNA TGTGCCAGCAGACTGGGGGACCCGGGGTCGGATACGCAGTATTTT.

The chain uses TRBV5-1 and TRBJ2-3; 8 bases map to TRBD2. CDR1 and CDR2 (germline): SGHRS, YFSETQ. With 2 bases clipped from V and 6 bases from J, the junction kept 8 bases outside the gene matches. This CDR3 is built from 15 residues. The CDR3 DNA sequence: TGCGCCAGCAGCTTCCCAGCGGGAGTGGAGGATACGCAGTATTTT. Its protein is CASSFPAGVEDTQYF.

This clonotype has only a few counts. The chain is built from TRBV6-1 and TRBJ2-7, with 8 bases matching TRBD2. The CDR3 sequence is 17 residues long. Germline V gene lookup returns CDR1 MNHNS and CDR2 SASEGT. J lost 0 bases, V lost 10 bases, and 17 bases had no gene match. The CDR3 here is CATIGNSGVKTSYEQYF. CDR3 bases: TGTGCCACCATCGGGAATAGCGGGGTTAAAACCTCCTACGAGCAGTACTTC.